These 14 T cell receptor beta chains were sequenced from one sample in a study of PD-1 blockade in classical Hodgkin lymphoma. Each patient relapsed following autologous stem cell transplantation, and prior brentuximab vedotin exposure differed. TCRdb's table, derived via immunoSEQ multiplex PCR, lists solely in-frame clones and lacks some. Among more than 85,000 clones listed, approximately 91% were seen once. The sample in question was peripheral blood mononuclear cells (PBMCs), obtained before the second cycle of nivolumab. The receptor set was obtained from a human donor with classical Hodgkin lymphoma.

The chain combines TRBV7-6 with TRBJ1-5, with 10 bases aligning to TRBD1. From germline, CDR1 is SGHVS and CDR2 FNYEAQ. The CDR3 has 15 residues. Trimming at V came to 5 bases and at J to 0 bases, leaving 1 base not matched to a gene. The CDR3 sequence is CASSRDRGSNQPQHF. As DNA, the CDR3 is TGTGCCAGCAGCCGGGACAGGGGTAGCAATCAGCCCCAGCATTTT.

The rearrangement uses TRBV5-4 and TRBJ2-4; 7 positions agree with TRBD1. CDR1 and CDR2 (germline): SGHNT, YYREEE (reference sequence). The J segment lost 1 base and the V segment lost 3 bases, leaving 1 base of the junction unmatched. The CDR3 has 14 residues. The CDR3 reads CASSWGQAKNIQYF. The CDR3 nucleotides read TGTGCCAGCAGCTGGGGACAGGCCAAAAACATTCAGTACTTC.

This clone was seen just once. CDR3 residues: CASSPGLGDYNEQFF. As DNA, the CDR3 is TGTGCCAGCTCGCCGGGACTAGGCGATTACAATGAGCAGTTCTTC. The chain recombines TRBV18 with TRBJ2-1; 8 bases match TRBD2. This CDR3 has 15 residues. V lost 6 bases, J lost 4 bases, and 8 bases stayed unmatched. From germline, CDR1 is KGHSH and CDR2 LQKENI.

V usage is TRBV29-1 and J usage is TRBJ1-4; D remains ambiguous. The germline V and J ends were trimmed by 6 bases and 6 bases, with 8 bases remaining between them. This CDR3 is 11 amino acids long. Germline V gene lookup returns CDR1 SQVTM and CDR2 ANQGSEA. The CDR3 loop reads CSVHSDEKLFF. The CDR3 nucleotides are TGCAGCGTGCACTCCGATGAAAAACTGTTTTTT.

This rearrangement joins TRBV18 to TRBJ1-5, with TRBD1 matching 8 bases. This CDR3 has 14 residues. V shed 3 bases and J 7 bases; nucleotides not matched to a gene: 5. Germline values: CDR1 KGHSH, CDR2 LQKENI. The CDR3 sequence: CASSPDRAGQPQHF. CDR3 in DNA: TGTGCCAGCTCACCGGACAGGGCAGGCCAGCCCCAGCATTTT.

This clone was found once. The chain links TRBV10-2 to TRBJ2-3; TRBD2 matches at 7 bases. Unmatched junction bases numbered 5, after V lost 2 bases and J lost 0 bases. The CDR3 is 16 residues long. Germline V CDR1 and CDR2: WSHSY, SAAADI. The CDR3 loop reads CASSEGRETSTDTQYF. CDR3 in DNA: TGCGCCAGCAGTGAGGGGCGGGAGACTAGCACAGATACGCAGTATTTT.

CDR3 nucleotide sequence: TGTGCCAGCAGTCCTGGGACGGTCTCCTACGAGCAGTACTTC. It is translated as CASSPGTVSYEQYF. This chain links TRBV6-1 with TRBJ2-7; D tentatively reads TRBD1 or TRBD2 (5 bases each). Per the germline V gene, CDR1 is MNHNS and CDR2 is SASEGT. The CDR3 is 14 amino acids. V shed 5 bases and J shed 0 bases, with 11 bases lying between them.

The genes are TRBV18 and TRBJ1-1; TRBD1 matches at 9 bases. The CDR3 runs to 16 residues. V dropped 2 bases and J dropped 1; count of bases not matched to a gene: 5. In germline, CDR1 is KGHSH, CDR2 LQKENI. The CDR3 region is CASSPVVTGGNTEAFF. For the CDR3, the DNA is TGTGCCAGCTCACCAGTAGTGACAGGGGGGAACACTGAAGCTTTCTTT.

The rearrangement joins TRBV29-1 to TRBJ2-2, with 8 bases matching TRBD1. The CDR3 is 19 residues long. Germline V gives CDR1 SQVTM, CDR2 ANQGSEA. With 2 bases clipped from V and 4 bases from J, the junction kept 18 bases outside the gene matches. CDR3 sequence (DNA): TGCAGCGTTGAATGGGGAGGTACAGGGGGGCTCCTGTCCACCGGGGAGCTGTTTTTT. It translates to CSVEWGGTGGLLSTGELFF.

The rearrangement uses TRBV2 and TRBJ1-4; 7 bases are a match to TRBD1. This CDR3 spans 13 amino acids. Germline CDR1 reads SNHLY; CDR2 reads FYNNEI. V dropped 5 bases and J dropped 5; count of bases not matched to a gene: 2. CDR3 DNA sequence: TGTGCCAGCAGTCGGGACAGCAATGAAAAACTGTTTTTT. This translates into CASSRDSNEKLFF. Combining the CDR3 with reference TRBV2 and TRBJ1-4 gives the whole variable domain EPEVTQTPSHQVTQMGQEVILRCVPISNHLYFYWYRQILGQKVEFLVSFYNNEISEKSEIFDDQFSVERPDGSNFTLKIRSTKLEDSAMYFCASSRDSNEKLFFGSGTQLSVL.

This chain joins TRBV27 and TRBJ2-5; D uncertain. CDR1 and CDR2 (germline): MNHEY, SMNVEV (reference sequence). V lost 0 bases to trimming and J lost 5 bases, with 4 bases between them. The CDR3 totals 12 residues. The CDR3 sequence is CASSLSGETQYF. CDR3 bases: TGTGCCAGCAGTTTATCTGGGGAGACCCAGTACTTC.

The chain carries TRBV5-8 and TRBJ2-2, with TRBD2 identical over 7 bases. In germline, CDR1 is SGHTS, CDR2 YDEGEE. V trimming: 6 bases; J trimming: 2 bases; junction bases outside the gene matches: 13. CDR3 length equals 17 residues. The CDR3 region is CASKRGAGAYNTGELFF. The DNA for the CDR3 is TGTGCCAGCAAACGCGGGGCGGGAGCTTATAACACCGGGGAGCTGTTTTTT.

The chain recombines TRBV7-8 with TRBJ2-7; TRBD2 matches at 8 bases. Germline loops: CDR1 SGHVS, CDR2 FQNEAQ. This CDR3 region has 14 residues. V trimming: 5 bases; J trimming: 3 bases; junction bases outside the gene matches: 6. The CDR3 coding sequence is TGTGCCAGCAGCAAAGGACTAGCTGGCTACGAGCAGTACTTC. Translating it yields CASSKGLAGYEQYF.

The rearrangement uses TRBV6-1 and TRBJ2-7; maybe TRBD2 (6 bases). This CDR3 has 15 amino acids. Germline loops: CDR1 MNHNS, CDR2 SASEGT. V lost 6 bases and J 1 base, leaving 16 bases between the germline ends. The DNA of the CDR3 is TGTGCCAGCAGCCCCCGGGCGGGATCGTCCTACGAGCAGTACTTC. Translating gives CASSPRAGSSYEQYF.